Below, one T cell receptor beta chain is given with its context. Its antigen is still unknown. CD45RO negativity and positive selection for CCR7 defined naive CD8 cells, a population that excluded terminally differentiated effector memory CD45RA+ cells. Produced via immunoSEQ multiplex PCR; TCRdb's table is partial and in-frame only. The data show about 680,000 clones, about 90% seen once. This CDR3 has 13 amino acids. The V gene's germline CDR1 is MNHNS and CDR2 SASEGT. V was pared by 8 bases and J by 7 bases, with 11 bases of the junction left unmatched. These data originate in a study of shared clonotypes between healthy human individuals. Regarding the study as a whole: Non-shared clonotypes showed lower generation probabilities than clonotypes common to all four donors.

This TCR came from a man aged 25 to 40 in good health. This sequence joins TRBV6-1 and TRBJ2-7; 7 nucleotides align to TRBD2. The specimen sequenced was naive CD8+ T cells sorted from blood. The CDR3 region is CASCPGGAWEQYF. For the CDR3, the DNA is TGTGCCAGCTGTCCGGGAGGAGCTTGGGAGCAGTACTTC.